Presented here are 9 T cell receptor beta chains from one specimen sequenced in a study of T cells after posttransplantation cyclophosphamide. Profiling relied on immunoSEQ multiplex PCR, and the TCRdb table lists in-frame clones only, not all of them. The table lists 35,000 to 50,000 clones, about nine tenths of them singletons. Cyclophosphamide on days +3 and +4 followed busulfan-fludarabine conditioning and a marrow graft. Sequenced material: PBMCs, taken 55 to 70 days after allogeneic stem cell transplant with posttransplant cyclophosphamide. The receptors originated from a male patient aged 55-69 years who received an allogeneic stem cell transplant from a related donor and was CMV-positive. Some T cells may have come from the graft donor.

CDR3 nucleotides: TGCGCCAGCAGCTTGGACGGACAGGGGGCTTTCGGGGAGCTGTTTTTT. Amino acid sequence: CASSLDGQGAFGELFF. V and J are TRBV5-1 and TRBJ2-2; 11 bases line up with TRBD1. V was clipped by 0 bases and J by 7 bases; unmatched bases: 5. Germline CDR1 SGHRS, CDR2 YFSETQ. The CDR3 has 16 residues.

The rearrangement uses TRBV2 and TRBJ2-5; D is unresolved. V gave up 2 bases and J gave up 11 bases, with 15 bases separating them. CDR3 length equals 13 residues. Germline CDR1 is SNHLY and CDR2 is FYNNEI. The CDR3 spells CASSENGGEEQYF. The CDR3 DNA is TGTGCCAGCAGTGAAAATGGTGGAGAAGAGCAGTACTTC.

The CDR3 region has the DNA TGCAGCGTTCGGACGGGGTTACTAGAGCAGTACGTC. Residues: CSVRTGLLEQYV. V is TRBV29-1 and J is TRBJ2-7, with D tentatively TRBD2 (5 bases). CDR3 length equals 12 residues. V shed 5 bases and J shed 7 bases, with 15 bases lying between them. The germline V gene has CDR1 SQVTM and CDR2 ANQGSEA.

J is TRBJ2-7 and V is TRBV18; D not certain. The CDR3 contains 14 residues. Germline V gives CDR1 KGHSH, CDR2 LQKENI. V was clipped by 2 bases and J by 1 base, with 9 bases between them. The CDR3 region has the DNA TGTGCCAGCTCACCAATGGAGACTTCCTACGAGCAGTACTTC. Translating gives CASSPMETSYEQYF.

The chain is built from TRBV27 and TRBJ2-5; D perhaps matches TRBD2 (5 bases). The CDR3 loop spans 13 amino acids. Germline CDR1 MNHEY, CDR2 SMNVEV (reference sequence). Trimming pared 4 bases from V and 3 bases from J, leaving 9 bases between. The CDR3, as DNA: TGTGCCAGCAGTTCCCTCGGGGAAGAGACCCAGTACTTC. It codes for CASSSLGEETQYF.

This clone was seen only once. The rearrangement links TRBV6-4 to TRBJ2-3; tentatively, D is TRBD1 (6 bases). The CDR3 extends over 15 amino acids. Trimming left V 2 bases short and J 4 bases short, with 13 bases between. Per germline, CDR1 MRHNA and CDR2 SNTAGT. The CDR3 loop reads CASSDTTGFPDTQYF. The CDR3 coding sequence is TGTGCCAGCAGTGACACTACAGGGTTCCCAGATACGCAGTATTTT.

The chain uses TRBV15 and TRBJ2-1; 10 bases agree with TRBD2. In germline, CDR1 is LNHNV, CDR2 YYDKDF (reference sequence). V trimming: 0 bases; J trimming: 7 bases; junction bases outside the gene matches: 6. The CDR3 covers 16 residues. This chain's CDR3 is CATSREGTSVLNEQFF. CDR3 sequence (DNA): TGTGCCACCAGCAGAGAAGGGACTAGCGTCCTTAATGAGCAGTTCTTC.

V gene TRBV5-1 combines with J gene TRBJ2-5; 11 bases are a match to TRBD1. V shed 4 bases and J 1 base; nucleotides not matched to a gene: 3. This CDR3 is 15 amino acids long. Germline V gene lookup returns CDR1 SGHRS and CDR2 YFSETQ. The CDR3 region is CASSEGTGGQETQYF. As DNA, the CDR3 is TGCGCCAGCAGCGAGGGGACAGGGGGCCAAGAGACCCAGTACTTC. Combining the CDR3 with reference TRBV5-1 and TRBJ2-5 gives the whole variable domain KAGVTQTPRYLIKTRGQQVTLSCSPISGHRSVSWYQQTPGQGLQFLFEYFSETQRNKGNFPGRFSGRQFSNSRSEMNVSTLELGDSALYLCASSEGTGGQETQYFGPGTRLLVL.

This chain links TRBV29-1 with TRBJ2-3; 8 nucleotides match TRBD2. Germline-derived CDR1 and CDR2 are SQVTM and ANQGSEA. The CDR3 is 15 residues long. With V trimmed by 3 bases and J by 9 bases, 14 bases remained unmatched. The CDR3 DNA follows: TGCAGCGTTGACGGCTACGGGGGGGCCCCGGGAACGCAGTATTTT. The encoded protein is CSVDGYGGAPGTQYF.